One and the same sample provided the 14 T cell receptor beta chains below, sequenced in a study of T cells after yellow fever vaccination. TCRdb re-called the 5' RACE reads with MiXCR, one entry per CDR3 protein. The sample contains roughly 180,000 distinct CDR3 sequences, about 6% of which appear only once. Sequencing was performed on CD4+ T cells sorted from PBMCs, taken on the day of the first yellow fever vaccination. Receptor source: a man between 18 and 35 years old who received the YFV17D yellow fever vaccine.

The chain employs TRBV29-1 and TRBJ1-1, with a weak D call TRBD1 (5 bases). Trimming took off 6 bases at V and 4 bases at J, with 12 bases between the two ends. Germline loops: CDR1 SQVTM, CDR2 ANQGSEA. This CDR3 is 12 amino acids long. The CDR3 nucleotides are TGCAGCGTCCGGGACCTGGGCACTGAAGCTTTCTTT. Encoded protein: CSVRDLGTEAFF. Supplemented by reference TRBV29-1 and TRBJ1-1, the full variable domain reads SAVISQKPSRDICQRGTSLTIQCQVDSQVTMMFWYRQQPGQSLTLIATANQGSEATYESGFVIDKFPISRPNLTFSTLTVSNMSPEDSSIYLCSVRDLGTEAFFGQGTRLTVV.

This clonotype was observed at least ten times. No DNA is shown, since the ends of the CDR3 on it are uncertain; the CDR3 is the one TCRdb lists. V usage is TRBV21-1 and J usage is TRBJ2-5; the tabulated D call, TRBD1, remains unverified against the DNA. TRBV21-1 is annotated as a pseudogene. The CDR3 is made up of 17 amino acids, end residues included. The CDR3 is CASSPEFGTGSLQTQYF.

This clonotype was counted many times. In DNA form, the CDR3 reads TGTGCCAGCTCACCGGTGGGAGTCACAACTAATGAAAAACTGTTTTTT. The encoded protein is CASSPVGVTTNEKLFF. The chain employs TRBV18 and TRBJ1-4; D remains unclear. The V end lost 3 bases, the J end lost 0 bases, and 11 bases lay between the germline ends. Germline lookup yields CDR1 KGHSH and CDR2 LQKENI. The CDR3 spans 16 residues.

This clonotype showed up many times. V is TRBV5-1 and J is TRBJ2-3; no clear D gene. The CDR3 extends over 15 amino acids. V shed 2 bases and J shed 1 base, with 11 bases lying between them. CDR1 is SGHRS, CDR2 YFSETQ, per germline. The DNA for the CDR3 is TGCGCCAGCAGCTTCGGAATTATAGGCACAGATACGCAGTATTTT. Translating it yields CASSFGIIGTDTQYF.

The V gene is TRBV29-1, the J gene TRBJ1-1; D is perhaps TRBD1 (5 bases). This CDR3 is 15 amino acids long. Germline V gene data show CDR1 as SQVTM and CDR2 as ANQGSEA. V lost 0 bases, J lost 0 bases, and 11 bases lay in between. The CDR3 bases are TGCAGCGTTGAAGAATCCGCAGGGATGAACACTGAAGCTTTCTTT. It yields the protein CSVEESAGMNTEAFF. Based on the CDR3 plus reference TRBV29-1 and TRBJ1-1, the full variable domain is SAVISQKPSRDICQRGTSLTIQCQVDSQVTMMFWYRQQPGQSLTLIATANQGSEATYESGFVIDKFPISRPNLTFSTLTVSNMSPEDSSIYLCSVEESAGMNTEAFFGQGTRLTVV.

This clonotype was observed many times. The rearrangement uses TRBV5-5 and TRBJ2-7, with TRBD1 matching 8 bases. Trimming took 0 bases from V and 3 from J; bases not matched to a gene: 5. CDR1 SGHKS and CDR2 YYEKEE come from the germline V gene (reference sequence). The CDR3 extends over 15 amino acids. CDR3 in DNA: TGTGCCAGCAGCTTGGGACAGGGGCGCTTCTACGAGCAGTACGTC. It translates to CASSLGQGRFYEQYV.

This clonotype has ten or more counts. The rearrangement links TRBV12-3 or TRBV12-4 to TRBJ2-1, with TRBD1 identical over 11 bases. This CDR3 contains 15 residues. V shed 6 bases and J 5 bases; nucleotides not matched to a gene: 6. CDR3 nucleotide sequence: TGTGCCAGCAGCCGTGGACAGGGGGCTGACAATGAGCAGTTCTTC. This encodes CASSRGQGADNEQFF.

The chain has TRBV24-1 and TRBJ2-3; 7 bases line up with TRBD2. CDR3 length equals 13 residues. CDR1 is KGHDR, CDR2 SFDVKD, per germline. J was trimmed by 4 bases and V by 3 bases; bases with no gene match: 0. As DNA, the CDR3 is TGTGCCACCAGTGATGGGGGGGCAGATACGCAGTATTTT. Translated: CATSDGGADTQYF.

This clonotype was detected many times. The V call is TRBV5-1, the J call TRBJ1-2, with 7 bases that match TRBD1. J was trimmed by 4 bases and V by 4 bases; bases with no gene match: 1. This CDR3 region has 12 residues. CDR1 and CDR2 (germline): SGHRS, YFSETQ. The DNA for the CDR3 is TGCGCCAGCAGCCGGGACAGCTATGGCTACACCTTC. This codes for CASSRDSYGYTF.

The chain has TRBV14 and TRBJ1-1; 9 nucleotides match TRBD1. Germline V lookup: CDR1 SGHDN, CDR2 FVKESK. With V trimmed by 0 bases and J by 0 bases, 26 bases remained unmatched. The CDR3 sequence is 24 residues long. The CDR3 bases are TGTGCCAGCAGCCAAGATCGCGCCCCATCGCGCCGATTAGGACAGGGGATAATGAACACTGAAGCTTTCTTT. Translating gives CASSQDRAPSRRLGQGIMNTEAFF.

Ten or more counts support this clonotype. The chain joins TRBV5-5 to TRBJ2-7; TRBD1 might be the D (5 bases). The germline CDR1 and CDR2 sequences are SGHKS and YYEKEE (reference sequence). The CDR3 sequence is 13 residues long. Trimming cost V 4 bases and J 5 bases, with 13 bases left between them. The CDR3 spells CASSPGLRDEQYV. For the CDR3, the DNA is TGTGCCAGCAGCCCCGGGCTCAGGGACGAGCAGTACGTC.

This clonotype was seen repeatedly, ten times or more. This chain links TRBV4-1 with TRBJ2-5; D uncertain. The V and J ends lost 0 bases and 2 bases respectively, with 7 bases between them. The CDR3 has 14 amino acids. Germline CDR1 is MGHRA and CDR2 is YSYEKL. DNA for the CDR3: TGCGCCAGCAGCCAAGAAGGCAGGCAAGAGACCCAGTACTTC. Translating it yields CASSQEGRQETQYF.

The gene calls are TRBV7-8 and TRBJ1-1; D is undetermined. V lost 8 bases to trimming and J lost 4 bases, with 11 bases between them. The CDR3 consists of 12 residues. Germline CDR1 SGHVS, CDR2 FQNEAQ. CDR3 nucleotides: TGTGCCAGCCACACGGATCCCACTGAAGCTTTCTTT. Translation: CASHTDPTEAFF. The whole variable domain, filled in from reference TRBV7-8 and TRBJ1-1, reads GAGVSQSPRYKVAKRGQDVALRCDPISGHVSLFWYQQALGQGPEFLTYFQNEAQLDKSGLPSDRFFAERPEGSVSTLKIQRTQQEDSAVYLCASHTDPTEAFFGQGTRLTVV.

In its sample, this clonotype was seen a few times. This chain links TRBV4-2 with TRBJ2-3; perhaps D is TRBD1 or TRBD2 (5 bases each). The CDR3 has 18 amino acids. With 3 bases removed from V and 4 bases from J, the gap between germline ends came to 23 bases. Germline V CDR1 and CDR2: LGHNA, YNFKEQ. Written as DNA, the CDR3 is TGTGCCAGCAGCCATAAAAGTTTATCGGGGCTAGCAGCAGATACGCAGTATTTT. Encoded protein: CASSHKSLSGLAADTQYF.